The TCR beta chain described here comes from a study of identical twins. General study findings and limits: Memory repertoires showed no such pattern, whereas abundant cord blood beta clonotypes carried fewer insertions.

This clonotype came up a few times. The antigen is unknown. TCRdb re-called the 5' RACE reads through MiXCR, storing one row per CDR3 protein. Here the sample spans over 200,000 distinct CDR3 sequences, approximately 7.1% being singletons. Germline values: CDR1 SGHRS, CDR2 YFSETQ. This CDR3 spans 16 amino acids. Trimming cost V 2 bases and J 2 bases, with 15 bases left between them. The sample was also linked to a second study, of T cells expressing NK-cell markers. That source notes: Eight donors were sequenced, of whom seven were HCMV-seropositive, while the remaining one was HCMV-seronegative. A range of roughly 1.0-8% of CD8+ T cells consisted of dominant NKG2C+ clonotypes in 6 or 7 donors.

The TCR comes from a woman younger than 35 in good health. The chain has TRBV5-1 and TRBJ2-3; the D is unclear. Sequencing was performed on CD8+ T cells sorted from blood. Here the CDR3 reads CASSLGQATITDTQYF. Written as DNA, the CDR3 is TGCGCCAGCAGCTTAGGGCAGGCCACCATCACAGATACGCAGTATTTT.